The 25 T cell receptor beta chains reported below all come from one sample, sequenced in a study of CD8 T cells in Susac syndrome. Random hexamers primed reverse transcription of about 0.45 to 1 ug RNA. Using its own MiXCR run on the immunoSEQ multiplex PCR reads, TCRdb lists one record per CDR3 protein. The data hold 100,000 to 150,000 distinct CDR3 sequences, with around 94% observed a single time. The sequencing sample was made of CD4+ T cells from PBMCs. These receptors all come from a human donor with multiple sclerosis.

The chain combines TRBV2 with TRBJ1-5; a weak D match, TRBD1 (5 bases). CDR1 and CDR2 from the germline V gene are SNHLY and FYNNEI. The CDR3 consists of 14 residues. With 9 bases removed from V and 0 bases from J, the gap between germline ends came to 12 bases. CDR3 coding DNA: TGTGCCAGTAACCGGGACGGTAGCAATCAGCCCCAGCATTTT. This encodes CASNRDGSNQPQHF.

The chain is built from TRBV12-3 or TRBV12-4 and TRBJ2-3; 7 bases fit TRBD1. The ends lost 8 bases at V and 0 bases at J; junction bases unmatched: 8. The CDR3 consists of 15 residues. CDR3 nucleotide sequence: TGTGCCAGCGGCCGAAGGGACAGCAGCACAGATACGCAGTATTTT. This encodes CASGRRDSSTDTQYF.

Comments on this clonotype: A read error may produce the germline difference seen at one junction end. CDR3 sequence reads: CASTSRSYNEQLF. DNA of the CDR3: TGTGCCAGCACCTCCAGGTCCTACAATGAGCAGCTCTTC. The chain employs TRBV12-3 or TRBV12-4 and TRBJ2-1; no reliable D call. The CDR3 loop spans 13 amino acids.

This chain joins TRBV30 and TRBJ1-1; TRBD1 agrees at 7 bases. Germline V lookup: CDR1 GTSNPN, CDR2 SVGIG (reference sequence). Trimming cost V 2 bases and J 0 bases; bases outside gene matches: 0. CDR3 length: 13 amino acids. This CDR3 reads CAWSQGVNTEAFF. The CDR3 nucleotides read TGTGCCTGGAGTCAGGGGGTGAACACTGAAGCTTTCTTT.

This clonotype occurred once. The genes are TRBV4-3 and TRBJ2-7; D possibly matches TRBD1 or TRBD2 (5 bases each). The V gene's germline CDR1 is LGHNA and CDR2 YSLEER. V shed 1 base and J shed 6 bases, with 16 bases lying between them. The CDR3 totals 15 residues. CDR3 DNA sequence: TGCGCCAGCAGCCAAGGGCTACCAGGGACGGGCGAGCAGTACTTC. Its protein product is CASSQGLPGTGEQYF.

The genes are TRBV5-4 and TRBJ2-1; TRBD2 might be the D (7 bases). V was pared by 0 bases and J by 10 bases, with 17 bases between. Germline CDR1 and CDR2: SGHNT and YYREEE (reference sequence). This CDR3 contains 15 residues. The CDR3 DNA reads TGTGCCAGCAGCTTGGAAAGGGGGGGCGGGGACGAGCAGTTCTTC. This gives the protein CASSLERGGGDEQFF.

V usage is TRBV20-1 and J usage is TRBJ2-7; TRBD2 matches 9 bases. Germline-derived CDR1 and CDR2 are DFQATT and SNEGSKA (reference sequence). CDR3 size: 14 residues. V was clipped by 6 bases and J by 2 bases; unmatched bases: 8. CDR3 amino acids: CSAHSGGFAYEQYF. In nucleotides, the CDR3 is TGCAGTGCCCATAGCGGGGGCTTCGCCTACGAGCAGTACTTC.

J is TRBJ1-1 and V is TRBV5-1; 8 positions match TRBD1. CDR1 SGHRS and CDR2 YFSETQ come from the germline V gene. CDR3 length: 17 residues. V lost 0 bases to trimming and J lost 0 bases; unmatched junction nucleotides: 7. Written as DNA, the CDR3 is TGCGCCAGCAGCTTGGCGGGACAGGAGAAGGTGAACACTGAAGCTTTCTTT. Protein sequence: CASSLAGQEKVNTEAFF.

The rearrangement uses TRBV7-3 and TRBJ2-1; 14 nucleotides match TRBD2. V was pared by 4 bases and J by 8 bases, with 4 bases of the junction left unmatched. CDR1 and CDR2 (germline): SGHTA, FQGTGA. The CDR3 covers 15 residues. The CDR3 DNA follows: TGTGCCAGCAGCTCGGGACTAGCGGGGGTCCATGAGCAGTTCTTC. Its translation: CASSSGLAGVHEQFF.

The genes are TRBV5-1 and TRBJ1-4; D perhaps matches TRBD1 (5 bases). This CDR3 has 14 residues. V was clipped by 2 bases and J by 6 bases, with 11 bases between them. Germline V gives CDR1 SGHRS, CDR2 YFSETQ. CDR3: CASSFRGADEKLFF. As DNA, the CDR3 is TGCGCCAGCAGCTTCCGAGGGGCGGATGAAAAACTGTTTTTT.

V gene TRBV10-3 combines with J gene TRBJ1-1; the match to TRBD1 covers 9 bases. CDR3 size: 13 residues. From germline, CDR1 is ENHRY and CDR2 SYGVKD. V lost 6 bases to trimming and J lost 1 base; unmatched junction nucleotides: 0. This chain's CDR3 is CAIRTGGNTEAFF. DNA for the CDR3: TGTGCCATCAGGACAGGGGGGAACACTGAAGCTTTCTTT.

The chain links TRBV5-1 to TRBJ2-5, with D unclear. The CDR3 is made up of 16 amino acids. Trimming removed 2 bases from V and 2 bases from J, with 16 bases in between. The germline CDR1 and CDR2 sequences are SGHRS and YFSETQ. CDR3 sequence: CASSFRAASPQETQYF. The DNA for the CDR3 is TGCGCCAGCAGCTTTCGGGCAGCTTCCCCTCAAGAGACCCAGTACTTC.

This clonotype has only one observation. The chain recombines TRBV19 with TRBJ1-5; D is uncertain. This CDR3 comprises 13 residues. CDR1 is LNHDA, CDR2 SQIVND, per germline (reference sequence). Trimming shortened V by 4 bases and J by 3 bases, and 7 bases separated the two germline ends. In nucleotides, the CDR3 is TGTGCCAGTAGTAGCGTACACAATCAGCCCCAGCATTTT. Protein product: CASSSVHNQPQHF. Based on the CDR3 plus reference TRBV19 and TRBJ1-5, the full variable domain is DGGITQSPKYLFRKEGQNVTLSCEQNLNHDAMYWYRQDPGQGLRLIYYSQIVNDFQKGDIAEGYSVSREKKESFPLTVTSAQKNPTAFYLCASSSVHNQPQHFGDGTRLSIL.

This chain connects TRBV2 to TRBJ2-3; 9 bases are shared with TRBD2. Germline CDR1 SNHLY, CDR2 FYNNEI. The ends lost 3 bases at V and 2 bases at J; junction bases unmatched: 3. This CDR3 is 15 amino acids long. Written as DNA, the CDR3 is TGTGCCAGCAGTGAGCTAGCGGGGCTCACAGATACGCAGTATTTT. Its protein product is CASSELAGLTDTQYF.

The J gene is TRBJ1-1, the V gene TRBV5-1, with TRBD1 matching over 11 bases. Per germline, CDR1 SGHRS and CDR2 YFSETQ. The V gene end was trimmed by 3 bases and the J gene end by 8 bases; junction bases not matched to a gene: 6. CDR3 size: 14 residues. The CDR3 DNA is TGCGCCAGCAGCTCGGGGACAGGGGGAGCCGAAGCTTTCTTT. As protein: CASSSGTGGAEAFF. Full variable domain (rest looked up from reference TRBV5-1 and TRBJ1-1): KAGVTQTPRYLIKTRGQQVTLSCSPISGHRSVSWYQQTPGQGLQFLFEYFSETQRNKGNFPGRFSGRQFSNSRSEMNVSTLELGDSALYLCASSSGTGGAEAFFGQGTRLTVV.

This chain's CDR3 is CASSVALSYEQYF. CDR3 in DNA: TGTGCCAGCAGCGTAGCATTGAGCTACGAGCAGTACTTC. The chain uses TRBV9 and TRBJ2-7; the D is unclear. CDR3 length equals 13 residues. V lost 0 bases to trimming and J lost 3 bases, with 7 bases between them. Germline-derived CDR1 and CDR2 are SGDLS and YYNGEE.

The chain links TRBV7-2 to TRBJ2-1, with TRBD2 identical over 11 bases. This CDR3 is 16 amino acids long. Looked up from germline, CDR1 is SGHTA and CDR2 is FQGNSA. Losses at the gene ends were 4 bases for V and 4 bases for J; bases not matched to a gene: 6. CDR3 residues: CASSSRTSGGYNEQFF. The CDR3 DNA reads TGTGCCAGCAGCTCCCGCACTAGCGGGGGTTACAATGAGCAGTTCTTC. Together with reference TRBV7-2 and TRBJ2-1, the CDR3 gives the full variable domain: GAGVSQSPSNKVTEKGKDVELRCDPISGHTALYWYRQSLGQGLEFLIYFQGNSAPDKSGLPSDRFSAERTGGSVSTLTIQRTQQEDSAVYLCASSSRTSGGYNEQFFGPGTRLTVL.

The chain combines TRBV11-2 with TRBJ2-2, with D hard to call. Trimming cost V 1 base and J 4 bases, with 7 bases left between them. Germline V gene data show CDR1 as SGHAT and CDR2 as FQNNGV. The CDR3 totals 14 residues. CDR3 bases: TGTGCCAGCAGCTTAGCCCAGATCACCGGGGAGCTGTTTTTT. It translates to CASSLAQITGELFF.

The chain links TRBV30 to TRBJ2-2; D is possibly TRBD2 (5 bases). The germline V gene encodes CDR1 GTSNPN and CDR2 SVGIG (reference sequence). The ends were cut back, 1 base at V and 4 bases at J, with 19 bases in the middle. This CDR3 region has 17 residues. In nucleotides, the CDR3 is TGTGCCTGGAGTGCCCGCCGACGAGGGTACGGCACCGGGGAGCTGTTTTTT. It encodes CAWSARRRGYGTGELFF.

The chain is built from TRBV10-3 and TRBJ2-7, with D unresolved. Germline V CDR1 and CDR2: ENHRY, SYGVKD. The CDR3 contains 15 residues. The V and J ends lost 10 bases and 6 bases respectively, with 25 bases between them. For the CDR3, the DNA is TGTGCCACAACTTATCTGGCCGGCAGTGGTATCGAGCAGTACTTC. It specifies CATTYLAGSGIEQYF.

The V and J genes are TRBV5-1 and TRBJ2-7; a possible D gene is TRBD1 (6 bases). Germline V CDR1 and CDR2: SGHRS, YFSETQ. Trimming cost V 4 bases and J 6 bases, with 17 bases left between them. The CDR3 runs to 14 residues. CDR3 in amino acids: CASSPGQYRFEQYF. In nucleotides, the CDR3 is TGCGCCAGCAGCCCCGGACAGTATCGCTTCGAGCAGTACTTC.

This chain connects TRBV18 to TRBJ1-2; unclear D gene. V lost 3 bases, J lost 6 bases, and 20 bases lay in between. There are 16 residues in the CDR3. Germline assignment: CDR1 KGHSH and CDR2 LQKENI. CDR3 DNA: TGTGCCAGCTCACCGACCCGGGCCATCACATTCAATGGCTACACCTTC. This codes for CASSPTRAITFNGYTF.

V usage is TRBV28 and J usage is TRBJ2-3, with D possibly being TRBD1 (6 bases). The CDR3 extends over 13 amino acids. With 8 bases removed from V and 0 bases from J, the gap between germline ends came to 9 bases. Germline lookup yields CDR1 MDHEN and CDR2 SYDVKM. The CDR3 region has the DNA TGTGCCAGCGCTACAGGGAGCACAGATACGCAGTATTTT. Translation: CASATGSTDTQYF.

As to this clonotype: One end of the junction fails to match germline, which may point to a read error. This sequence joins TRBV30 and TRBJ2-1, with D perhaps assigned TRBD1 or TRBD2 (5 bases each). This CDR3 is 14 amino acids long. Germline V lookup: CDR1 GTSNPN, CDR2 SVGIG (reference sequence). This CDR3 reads CAWSLGTLGHERFF. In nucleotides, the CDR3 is TGTGCCTGGAGTCTCGGGACCTTGGGGCATGAGCGGTTCTTC.

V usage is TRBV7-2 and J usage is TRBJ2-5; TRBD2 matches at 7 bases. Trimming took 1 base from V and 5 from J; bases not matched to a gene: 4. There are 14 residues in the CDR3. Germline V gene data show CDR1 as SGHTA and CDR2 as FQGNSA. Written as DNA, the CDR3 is TGTGCCAGCAGCTTAGATTCCGGGGGGGAGACCCAGTACTTC. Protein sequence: CASSLDSGGETQYF. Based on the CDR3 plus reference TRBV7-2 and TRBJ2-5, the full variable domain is GAGVSQSPSNKVTEKGKDVELRCDPISGHTALYWYRQSLGQGLEFLIYFQGNSAPDKSGLPSDRFSAERTGGSVSTLTIQRTQQEDSAVYLCASSLDSGGETQYFGPGTRLLVL.